The rows below give T cell receptor beta chains drawn from one sample of a study of blood T cell repertoires in COVID-19. The table came from immunoSEQ multiplex PCR; TCRdb's copy has only in-frame clones and leaves some out. The sample holds around 40,000 clones, around three quarters seen once. Sequencing was done on a sample of peripheral blood. Receptor source: an elderly man with active or convalescent COVID-19. The CDR3 runs from the conserved cysteine through the conserved F or W. Fields, in order: V gene, D gene, J gene, CDR3 protein. The D gene is left open where the match is weak.

>TRBV2|TRBD1|TRBJ1-1
CASSVRTGNTEAFF
>TRBV18|TRBD1|TRBJ1-6
CASSPKQGYNSPLHF
>TRBV2|TRBD1|TRBJ1-5
CASRRTGGEGNQPQHF
>TRBV29-1|TRBD1|TRBJ2-7
CSVEDERGTDYEQYF
>TRBV7-9|TRBD1|TRBJ2-7
CASSLPGQGAYEQYF
>TRBV6-1|TRBD1|TRBJ1-1
CASSVSGTGRGTNTEAFF
>TRBV3-1/TRBV3-2|NA|TRBJ2-7
CASSQDRPPRDF
>TRBV5-1|TRBD1|TRBJ1-3
CASSITGTGNTIYF
>TRBV3-1/TRBV3-2|NA|TRBJ2-2
CASSQAFLYSQNTGELFF
>TRBV28|TRBD1|TRBJ1-6
CASRSQGAPGSPLHF
>TRBV11-3|NA|TRBJ2-2
CASSLMAGTFTGELFF
>TRBV5-1|TRBD2|TRBJ2-1
CASSLGGGVYNEQFF
>TRBV3-1/TRBV3-2|NA|TRBJ2-1
CASSQLGGSWGEQFF
>TRBV27|NA|TRBJ2-5
CASSYRRRYF
>TRBV9|NA|TRBJ1-6
CASSVGTDNSPLHF
>TRBV27|TRBD1|TRBJ2-7
CASSRRGQIHEQYF
>TRBV7-6|NA|TRBJ2-5
CASSLGGGQETQYF
>TRBV5-6|NA|TRBJ1-6
CASSLPTQLSPLHF
>TRBV10-3|TRBD1|TRBJ1-2
CAIRPADRGEDGYTF
>TRBV7-9|NA|TRBJ1-4
CASSSRGGASEKLFF
>TRBV9|TRBD2|TRBJ2-7
CASSAPTETSGDPYEQYF
>TRBV2|TRBD2|TRBJ2-2
CASSRREGGPSGELFF